These T cell receptor beta chains were read from a single sample in a study of shared clonotypes between healthy human individuals. Some clones are missing from TCRdb's copy, which holds only in-frame ones; the method was immunoSEQ multiplex PCR. The top ten hold 1.1% of the sample, which has just over 2,000,000 clones, about 95% seen once. The sequencing sample was made of naive CD8+ T cells sorted from blood. The receptors were sampled from a man aged 18 to 29 in good health. Both conserved end residues are part of each CDR3. The D gene is left open where the match is weak.

>NA|TRBV4-1|TRBJ1-1
TGCGCCAGCAGCCAAGTCGGACCGTCGAACACTGAAGCTTTCTTT
CASSQVGPSNTEAFF
>NA|TRBV13|TRBJ1-2
TGTGCCAGCACGCTACGGGGTAACTATGGCTACACCTTC
CASTLRGNYGYTF
>NA|TRBV27|TRBJ1-6
TGTGCCAGCAGTTTAGGGGGGAGGGGAACCCTCCACTTT
CASSLGGRGTLHF
>NA|TRBV6-5|TRBJ2-5
TGTGCCAGCAGTTACACGCAGGGATGGGGAGAGACCCAGTACTTC
CASSYTQGWGETQYF
>TRBD1|TRBV18|TRBJ1-5
TGTGCCAGCTCACCTCGGCAGGGGGATCAGCCCCAGCATTTT
CASSPRQGDQPQHF
>NA|TRBV19|TRBJ1-1
TGTGCCAGTAGTATAGACCAGGCCCTGAACACTGAAGCTTTCTTT
CASSIDQALNTEAFF
>NA|TRBV30|TRBJ2-1
TGTGCCTGGAAGCCGGGCGGAGGCTACAATGAGCAGTTCTTC
CAWKPGGGYNEQFF
>TRBD1|TRBV9|TRBJ1-1
TGTGCCAGCAGCTTGGGACAGTCTAACACTGAAGCTTTCTTT
CASSLGQSNTEAFF
>TRBD2|TRBV5-1|TRBJ2-7
TGCGCCAGCAGCTTGGAGGGAGGGATGGAAGAGCAGTACTTC
CASSLEGGMEEQYF
>TRBD2|TRBV30|TRBJ2-5
TGTGCCTGGAGTGCGGGAGCGGGGAAAGAGACCCAGTACTTC
CAWSAGAGKETQYF